This TCR beta chain was obtained from a study of long-term antiretroviral therapy in people with HIV. Points from the study as a whole: It was observed that HIV repertoires exhibited narrower CDR3 length ranges than controls. Documentation of ART adherence, viral resistance or therapy changes was absent. Clonotypes expanded prior to ART showed repertoire dominance at all sampled time points.

This CDR3 spans 16 amino acids. Unmatched junction bases numbered 9, after V lost 5 bases and J lost 0 bases. Germline CDR1 is MRHNA and CDR2 is SNTAGT. Concerning this clone: Its antigen is still unknown.

Running of the v3.0 immunoSEQ assay took place at survey level. TCRdb's table, derived via immunoSEQ multiplex PCR, lists solely in-frame clones and lacks some. The profile shows around 30,000 clones, about 85% of them singletons. This TCR came from a man between 40 and 49 years old with HIV. The chain has TRBV6-4 and TRBJ1-2; 7 bases are a match to TRBD1. The sequences come from unsorted PBMCs, collected 2.3 years after starting antiretroviral therapy. CDR3 DNA: TGTGCCAGCAGTAAAACAGGGGAGGAGGCTAACTATGGCTACACCTTC. This sequence encodes CASSKTGEEANYGYTF.